The rows below give T cell receptor beta chains drawn from one sample of a study of blood T cell repertoires in COVID-19. The assay was immunoSEQ multiplex PCR, and TCRdb's table has in-frame clones only and misses some. In the table there are under 200,000 clones, 82% of which are singletons. Sample: peripheral blood. These receptors came from a woman aged 55-75 years with COVID-19, enrolled during active disease. Both conserved end residues are part of each CDR3.

V gene	J gene	CDR3 protein
TRBV24-1	TRBJ2-3	CATSDTSHPYFFSSTDTQYF
TRBV3-1/TRBV3-2	TRBJ1-2	CASSQGVRGRGGYTF
TRBV15	TRBJ2-3	CATSRERQGASDTQYF
TRBV4-3	TRBJ2-2	CASSQASGRATGELFF
TRBV28	TRBJ1-1	CASRLPQGGTEAFF
TRBV7-9	TRBJ1-4	CASSLIVTNEKLFF
TRBV6-5	TRBJ1-1	CASNTGTGREAFF
TRBV5-1	TRBJ2-5	CASSLGGVMVGAIETQYF
TRBV11-2	TRBJ2-7	CASSVSYDEQYF
TRBV7-8	TRBJ2-4	CASTPINNAKNIQYF
TRBV4-1	TRBJ1-5	CASSQGPGFTQPQHF
TRBV28	TRBJ2-7	CASSPPDSRLGEQYF
TRBV28	TRBJ1-3	CASSSPVSLSGNTIYF
TRBV30	TRBJ2-7	CALETGLPYEQYF
TRBV6-5	TRBJ2-1	CASRVQAGLYNEQFF
TRBV30	TRBJ1-5	CAWSQLGQGSQPQHF
TRBV2	TRBJ1-4	CASRATGKLFF
TRBV28	TRBJ2-5	CASRQGQETQYF
TRBV6-5	TRBJ1-2	CASRRGTGQNYGYTF
TRBV5-5	TRBJ1-5	CASSLSGQYNQPQHF
TRBV28	TRBJ1-1	CASSFFSRGRTEAFF
TRBV3-1/TRBV3-2	TRBJ1-2	CASSQDLRALSYTF
TRBV11-1	TRBJ2-5	CASSPGQVGETQYF
TRBV5-4	TRBJ1-2	CASSLVGEDGYTF
TRBV28	TRBJ1-6	CASSLGPGDRLDSPLHF
TRBV2	TRBJ1-6	CASSEEAWEAPLHF
TRBV5-5	TRBJ1-3	CASSYDPGQGSIGNTIYF
TRBV30	TRBJ1-2	CAWSEYRTHYGYTF
TRBV4-2	TRBJ2-5	CASSQDPVGQRFQETQYF
TRBV20-1	TRBJ2-1	CSAKGNEQFF
TRBV4-2	TRBJ1-2	CASSHRDAKGYTF
TRBV15	TRBJ1-5	CATRLGGRSNQPQHF
TRBV10-3	TRBJ2-1	CAISAGTDFNEQFF
TRBV13	TRBJ2-5	CASSFRLAGGWETQYF
TRBV7-8	TRBJ2-2	CASSPRLAGGTGELFF
TRBV5-1	TRBJ2-5	CASSRTGAGGRETQYF
TRBV7-8	TRBJ2-3	CASSLILAGGTDTQYF
TRBV7-2	TRBJ1-6	CASSPPPGLRVSSPLHF
TRBV7-9	TRBJ2-3	CASSPNGQGAGDTQYF
TRBV19	TRBJ1-3	CASSTGTLGNTIYF
TRBV5-1	TRBJ2-3	CASNVLAGVDTQYF
TRBV11-2	TRBJ2-1	CASSLETIQFF
TRBV7-9	TRBJ1-2	CASSPTTGAGYTF
TRBV28	TRBJ2-2	CASRTGGANTGELFF
TRBV2	TRBJ2-5	CASTQETQYF
TRBV19	TRBJ2-2	CASSRQVSGELFF
TRBV7-2	TRBJ2-2	CASSFKWGLARAGELFF
TRBV27	TRBJ2-3	CASSLTDTGGADTQYF
TRBV3-1/TRBV3-2	TRBJ1-2	CASSQAGTRGYTF
TRBV2	TRBJ1-4	CASSAGTLEKLFF
TRBV5-4	TRBJ2-1	CASLRGGYNEQFF
TRBV5-4	TRBJ1-3	CASSSTGNTIYF